These 8 T cell receptor beta chains were all obtained from the same sample, sequenced in a study of T cell responses to AZD1222 COVID-19 vaccine. Data came from immunoSEQ multiplex PCR; TCRdb stores just in-frame clones and leaves some out. This sample has 100,000 to 120,000 clones, with approximately 90% found just once. The material sequenced was peripheral blood, taken on day 0 of MenACWY control vaccination. The receptors derive from an adult in good health.

This sequence joins TRBV5-1 and TRBJ2-1; TRBD2 agrees at 12 bases. This CDR3 comprises 16 residues. Per germline, CDR1 SGHRS and CDR2 YFSETQ. The J segment lost 10 bases and the V segment lost 0 bases, leaving 8 bases of the junction unmatched. The CDR3 loop is CASSLGTSGGTREQFF. For the CDR3, the DNA is TGCGCCAGCAGCTTGGGAACTAGCGGGGGGACCAGAGAGCAGTTCTTC.

V gene TRBV6-5 combines with J gene TRBJ2-7; 9 nucleotides match TRBD1. The CDR3 length is 14 residues. With V trimmed by 5 bases and J by 6 bases, 8 bases remained unmatched. Germline V gene lookup returns CDR1 MNHEY and CDR2 SVGAGI. CDR3 nucleotides: TGTGCCAGCAGTCCCCGGACAGGGGTAAGCGAGCAGTACTTC. Its protein product is CASSPRTGVSEQYF.

This clone has only one observation. The chain employs TRBV5-1 and TRBJ1-2, with no clear D. Deletions cut 3 bases from V and 8 bases from J, with 8 bases between. The CDR3 is 11 residues long. Germline loops: CDR1 SGHRS, CDR2 YFSETQ. The CDR3: CASSSGVGYTF. As DNA, the CDR3 is TGCGCCAGCAGCTCCGGGGTCGGCTACACCTTC.

V and J are TRBV6-1 and TRBJ1-1; a possible D gene is TRBD1 (6 bases). Trimming left V 2 bases short and J 5 bases short, with 12 bases between. This CDR3 contains 14 residues. Germline-derived CDR1 and CDR2 are MNHNS and SASEGT. The DNA for the CDR3 is TGTGCCAGCAGTGAAAACAGGGATATGACTGAAGCTTTCTTT. This encodes CASSENRDMTEAFF.

The chain uses TRBV7-2 and TRBJ1-1; the D gene is possibly TRBD1 (5 bases). Germline V gene sequence: CDR1 SGHTA, CDR2 FQGNSA. Trimming pared 5 bases from V and 4 bases from J, leaving 17 bases between. The CDR3 spans 15 residues. CDR3 loop: CASSKSAGWSTEAFF. In DNA, the CDR3 is TGTGCCAGCAGCAAGTCTGCAGGGTGGTCCACTGAAGCTTTCTTT.

The CDR3 DNA is TGCGCCAGCAGCTTTGACGGCCCCAAGACCCAGTACTTC. Amino acid sequence: CASSFDGPKTQYF. The chain recombines TRBV10-1 with TRBJ2-5; no firm D call. V was trimmed by 6 bases and J by 6 bases, leaving 14 bases between them. Germline V lookup: CDR1 WNHNN, CDR2 SYGVQD (reference sequence). The CDR3 runs 13 residues.

This clone was counted once. V is TRBV29-1 and J is TRBJ1-4; D is undetermined. The germline V gene encodes CDR1 SQVTM and CDR2 ANQGSEA. Trimming shortened V by 4 bases and J by 4 bases, and 13 bases separated the two germline ends. The CDR3 has 14 residues. Written as DNA, the CDR3 is TGCAGCGTTGGATCGCGGGGTATTAATGAAAAACTGTTTTTT. This encodes CSVGSRGINEKLFF. Full variable domain (rest looked up from reference TRBV29-1 and TRBJ1-4): SAVISQKPSRDICQRGTSLTIQCQVDSQVTMMFWYRQQPGQSLTLIATANQGSEATYESGFVIDKFPISRPNLTFSTLTVSNMSPEDSSIYLCSVGSRGINEKLFFGSGTQLSVL.

The rearrangement links TRBV19 to TRBJ1-6; unclear D gene. Germline CDR1 LNHDA, CDR2 SQIVND (reference sequence). This CDR3 contains 15 residues. Trimming took off 9 bases at V and 0 bases at J, with 12 bases between the two ends. CDR3 protein: CASRTESSYNSPLHF. CDR3 in DNA: TGTGCCAGCAGGACGGAGAGCTCCTATAATTCACCCCTCCACTTT. Combining the CDR3 with reference TRBV19 and TRBJ1-6 gives the whole variable domain DGGITQSPKYLFRKEGQNVTLSCEQNLNHDAMYWYRQDPGQGLRLIYYSQIVNDFQKGDIAEGYSVSREKKESFPLTVTSAQKNPTAFYLCASRTESSYNSPLHFGNGTRLTVT.